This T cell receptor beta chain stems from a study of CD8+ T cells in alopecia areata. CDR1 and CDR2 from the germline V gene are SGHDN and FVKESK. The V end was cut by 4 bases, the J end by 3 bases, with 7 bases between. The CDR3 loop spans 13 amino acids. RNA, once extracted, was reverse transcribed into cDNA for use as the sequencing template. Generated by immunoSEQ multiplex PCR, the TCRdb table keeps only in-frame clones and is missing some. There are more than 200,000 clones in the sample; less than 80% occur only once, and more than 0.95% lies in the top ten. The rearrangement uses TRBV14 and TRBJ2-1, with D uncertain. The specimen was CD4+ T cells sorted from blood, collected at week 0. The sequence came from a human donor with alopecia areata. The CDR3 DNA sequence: TGTGCCAGCAGCCTCACGGTCTACAATGAGCAGTTCTTC. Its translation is CASSLTVYNEQFF.